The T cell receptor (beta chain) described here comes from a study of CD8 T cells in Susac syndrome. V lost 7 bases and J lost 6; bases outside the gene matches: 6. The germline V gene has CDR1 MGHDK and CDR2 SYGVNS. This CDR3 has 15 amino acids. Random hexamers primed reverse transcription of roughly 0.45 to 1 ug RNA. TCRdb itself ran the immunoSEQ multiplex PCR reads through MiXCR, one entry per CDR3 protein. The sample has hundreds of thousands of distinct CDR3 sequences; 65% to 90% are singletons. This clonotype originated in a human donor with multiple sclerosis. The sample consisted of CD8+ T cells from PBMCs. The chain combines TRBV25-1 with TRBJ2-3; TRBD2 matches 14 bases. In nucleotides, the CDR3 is TGTGCCAGCATGGGACTAGCGGGAGCGCGGGATACGCAGTATTTT. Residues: CASMGLAGARDTQYF. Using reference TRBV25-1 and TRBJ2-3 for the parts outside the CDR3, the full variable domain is EADIYQTPRYLVIGTGKKITLECSQTMGHDKMYWYQQDPGMELHLIHYSYGVNSTEKGDLSSESTVSRIRTEHFPLTLESARPSHTSQYLCASMGLAGARDTQYFGPGTRLTVL.